A single sample gave rise to the 25 T cell receptor beta chains below, sequenced in a study of graft-versus-host responses after intestinal transplantation. TCRdb's copy holds only in-frame clones and misses some; the assay was immunoSEQ multiplex PCR. The repertoire holds approximately 14,000 clones, more than 90% seen once, with 0.65% to 0.9% in the top ten. The starting material was PBMCs, obtained 9 days after transplant. The receptor source for this set is a human patient who received an intestinal transplant, so some T cells may come from the graft donor.

The V and J genes are TRBV28 and TRBJ2-5, with TRBD2 identical over 11 bases. The CDR3 extends over 20 amino acids. CDR1 is MDHEN and CDR2 is SYDVKM in the germline V gene. J lost 3 bases, V lost 10 bases, and 25 bases had no gene match. The CDR3 spells CATEPESRTSGQGTEETQYF. The DNA of the CDR3 is TGTGCCACTGAACCCGAAAGTAGGACTAGCGGGCAAGGAACTGAAGAGACCCAGTACTTC.

The rearrangement uses TRBV5-1 and TRBJ1-1; 9 bases are a match to TRBD1. V lost 0 bases to trimming and J lost 6 bases; unmatched junction nucleotides: 6. The CDR3 runs to 15 residues. Germline CDR1 reads SGHRS; CDR2 reads YFSETQ. The CDR3 nucleotides are TGCGCCAGCAGCTTGGGCCGGGACAGGGCCTCTGAAGCTTTCTTT. Translated: CASSLGRDRASEAFF.

This sequence joins TRBV6-6 and TRBJ2-7; D possibly corresponds to TRBD2 (5 bases). In germline, CDR1 is MNHNY, CDR2 SVGAGI (reference sequence). V lost 6 bases and J lost 3, with 12 bases in between. This CDR3 is 13 amino acids long. For the CDR3, the DNA is TGTGCCAGCAGCCCGACCCGGGACTACGAGCAGTACTTC. It codes for CASSPTRDYEQYF.

This clone was seen only once. Relative to the germline gene, one junction end is altered; a read error may explain this. The sample has other DNA sequences that encode this CDR3 too. The chain carries TRBV6-5 and TRBJ2-7; tentative D call: TRBD2 (5 bases). The CDR3 has 15 amino acids. Germline CDR1 reads MNHEY; CDR2 reads SVGAGI. The CDR3 DNA sequence: TGTGCAAGCAGTTACTCTAGCTCCCTCTCCTACGAGCAGTACTTC. It translates to CASSYSSSLSYEQYF.

The chain joins TRBV7-6 to TRBJ2-7; TRBD1 matches at 12 bases. Trimming removed 4 bases from V and 2 bases from J; junction bases left unmatched: 3. This CDR3 comprises 15 residues. CDR1 and CDR2 from the germline V gene are SGHVS and FNYEAQ. The CDR3 reads CASSSGQGAPYEQYF. The CDR3 DNA reads as TGTGCCAGCAGCTCGGGACAGGGGGCCCCCTACGAGCAGTACTTC.

The chain combines TRBV4-1 with TRBJ2-1, with no clear D. V was trimmed by 0 bases and J by 7 bases, leaving 13 bases between them. Germline V CDR1 and CDR2: MGHRA, YSYEKL. The CDR3 runs 15 residues. The CDR3 reads CASSQEWQIGNEQFF. In DNA, the CDR3 is TGCGCCAGCAGCCAAGAGTGGCAGATAGGGAATGAGCAGTTCTTC.

The V and J genes are TRBV18 and TRBJ1-3, with D hard to call. Per the germline V gene, CDR1 is KGHSH and CDR2 is LQKENI. Deletions cut 4 bases from V and 0 bases from J, with 10 bases between. The CDR3 consists of 15 residues. In DNA form, the CDR3 reads TGTGCCAGCTCACTCTACCTGAGCTCTGGAAACACCATATATTTT. This codes for CASSLYLSSGNTIYF.

V usage is TRBV19 and J usage is TRBJ2-3; D is undetermined. This CDR3 contains 14 residues. Germline V gene data show CDR1 as LNHDA and CDR2 as SQIVND (reference sequence). V was cut by 3 bases and J by 7 bases, with 14 bases left in between. The CDR3: CASSIDYLPNTQYF. CDR3 nucleotides: TGTGCCAGTAGTATCGATTACCTCCCAAATACGCAGTATTTT.

V is TRBV7-9 and J is TRBJ2-7, with TRBD2 matching over 12 bases. This CDR3 is 14 amino acids long. Trimming took 5 bases from V and 3 from J; bases not matched to a gene: 2. The germline V gene encodes CDR1 SEHNR and CDR2 FQNEAQ (reference sequence). For the CDR3, the DNA is TGTGCCAGCAGCCCTAGCGGGGGGGGCTACGAGCAGTACTTC. Protein product: CASSPSGGGYEQYF.

This rearrangement joins TRBV10-1 to TRBJ2-3; TRBD2 matches at 8 bases. Per the germline V gene, CDR1 is WNHNN and CDR2 is SYGVQD (reference sequence). The CDR3 spans 18 residues. The J segment lost 6 bases and the V segment lost 3 bases, leaving 17 bases of the junction unmatched. The CDR3 protein is CASSDWGPGSGTSDTQYF. CDR3 nucleotide sequence: TGCGCCAGCAGTGACTGGGGTCCGGGTAGCGGGACATCGGATACGCAGTATTTT.

The V gene is TRBV5-4, the J gene TRBJ2-7; unclear D gene. Trimming stripped 0 bases from V and 3 bases from J, with 4 bases between. CDR3 length equals 12 residues. The germline gives CDR1 SGHNT, CDR2 YYREEE (reference sequence). The CDR3 DNA reads as TGTGCCAGCAGCTTGGAGAGCTACGAGCAGTACTTC. It encodes CASSLESYEQYF.

The J gene is TRBJ2-7, the V gene TRBV4-1, with D unclear. The CDR3 spans 13 residues. The germline V and J ends were trimmed by 1 base and 3 bases, with 7 bases remaining between them. CDR1 and CDR2 (germline): MGHRA, YSYEKL. CDR3 nucleotide sequence: TGCGCCAGCAGCCAAGGGTCAGTCTACGAGCAGTACTTC. This translates into CASSQGSVYEQYF.

The chain recombines TRBV14 with TRBJ2-2; either TRBD1 or TRBD2 may fit D (5 bases each). The ends were cut back, 5 bases at V and 5 bases at J, with 12 bases in the middle. The CDR3 extends over 14 amino acids. Germline CDR1 is SGHDN and CDR2 is FVKESK. CDR3 nucleotides: TGTGCCAGCAGCGGGACCCGTATTACCGGGGAGCTGTTTTTT. Protein: CASSGTRITGELFF.

This clone was counted a few times. Germline is not matched at one junction end, which may reflect a read error. The chain has TRBV7-7 and TRBJ2-5; 7 bases line up with TRBD1. The length of the CDR3 is 15 residues. Germline CDR1 is SSHAT and CDR2 is FNYEAQ (reference sequence). The CDR3 region has the DNA TGTGCTAGCAGCTTAGCAGGGACAGCCCAAGAGACCCAGTACTTC. It encodes CASSLAGTAQETQYF.

CDR3 region: CAISGAGVGISEQFF. In DNA, the CDR3 is TGTGCCATCAGTGGAGCGGGAGTCGGGATCAGTGAGCAGTTCTTC. This sequence joins TRBV10-3 and TRBJ2-1; 8 bases match TRBD2. The V gene's germline CDR1 is ENHRY and CDR2 SYGVKD. V lost 4 bases to trimming and J lost 9 bases; unmatched junction nucleotides: 11. This CDR3 spans 15 amino acids.

The V call is TRBV25-1, the J call TRBJ1-1; no firm D call. This CDR3 spans 15 amino acids. CDR1 and CDR2 (germline): MGHDK, SYGVNS. Deletions cut 2 bases from V and 1 base from J, with 11 bases between. CDR3 protein: CASSEPQRGNTEAFF. CDR3 DNA: TGTGCCAGCAGTGAACCACAGCGGGGGAACACTGAAGCTTTCTTT.

J is TRBJ1-5 and V is TRBV6-1, with D hard to call. Trimming took off 2 bases at V and 0 bases at J, with 11 bases between the two ends. Germline V gives CDR1 MNHNS, CDR2 SASEGT. This CDR3 contains 16 residues. The chain's CDR3 is CASSEWDWDSNQPQHF. The CDR3 DNA follows: TGTGCCAGCAGTGAATGGGATTGGGATAGCAATCAGCCCCAGCATTTT.

A word on this clone: A read error may produce the germline difference seen at one junction end. This specimen includes other DNA sequences encoding the same CDR3. V gene TRBV27 combines with J gene TRBJ1-6, with D perhaps TRBD1 (6 bases). Germline V CDR1 and CDR2: MNHEY, SMNVEV (reference sequence). The CDR3 covers 13 residues. The CDR3 DNA reads TGTGCCAGCAGTTTACAGGGGAATTCACCCCTCCATTTT. This codes for CASSLQGNSPLHF.

The V and J genes are TRBV5-1 and TRBJ2-1; 7 positions match TRBD2. Germline assignment: CDR1 SGHRS and CDR2 YFSETQ. J gave up 0 bases and V 6 bases, and 3 bases lay outside the gene matches. The CDR3 contains 14 residues. This CDR3 is CASNLADSYNEQFF. CDR3 nucleotide sequence: TGCGCCAGCAATCTAGCGGACTCCTACAATGAGCAGTTCTTC.

The V call is TRBV27, the J call TRBJ2-7; 10 nucleotides match TRBD2. V shed 4 bases and J 5 bases; nucleotides not matched to a gene: 8. The CDR3 has 15 residues. Looked up from germline, CDR1 is MNHEY and CDR2 is SMNVEV (reference sequence). CDR3 sequence: CASSSVGLAGDEQYF. The CDR3 DNA sequence: TGTGCCAGCAGTTCCGTAGGGCTAGCGGGAGACGAGCAGTACTTC.

This clone appeared once. This rearrangement joins TRBV7-3 to TRBJ2-3; TRBD2 is a possible D gene (6 bases). This CDR3 contains 14 residues. The germline V gene encodes CDR1 SGHTA and CDR2 FQGTGA. V lost 3 bases, J lost 0 bases, and 7 bases lay in between. The CDR3 region has the DNA TGTGCCAGCAGCTTCGGGGGTAGCACAGATACGCAGTATTTT. This encodes CASSFGGSTDTQYF. The entire variable domain, with the rest obtained from reference TRBV7-3 and TRBJ2-3, is as follows: GAGVSQTPSNKVTEKGKYVELRCDPISGHTALYWYRQSLGQGPEFLIYFQGTGAADDSGLPNDRFFAVRPEGSVSTLKIQRTERGDSAVYLCASSFGGSTDTQYFGPGTRLTVL.

The CDR3, as DNA: TGCAGCGTGGAGGACAGGGTAAGCGACGGACTGTTTTTT. As protein: CSVEDRVSDGLFF. V gene TRBV29-1 combines with J gene TRBJ1-4, with 8 bases identical to TRBD1. In germline, CDR1 is SQVTM, CDR2 ANQGSEA. With 6 bases clipped from V and 13 bases from J, the junction kept 13 bases outside the gene matches. The CDR3 covers 13 residues.

CDR3: CAWSVSRGTGSSYEQYF. CDR3 nucleotides: TGTGCCTGGAGTGTGAGCCGCGGGACAGGGTCCTCCTACGAGCAGTACTTC. V gene TRBV30 combines with J gene TRBJ2-7, with 9 positions matching TRBD1. CDR1 is GTSNPN, CDR2 SVGIG, per germline (reference sequence). V dropped 0 bases and J dropped 0; count of bases not matched to a gene: 9. CDR3 length: 17 residues.

The chain uses TRBV5-6 and TRBJ1-2; a possible D gene is TRBD1 (6 bases). Germline assignment: CDR1 SGHDT and CDR2 YYEEEE. There are 18 residues in the CDR3. Trimming removed 2 bases at V and 10 bases at J, with 30 bases between. The CDR3 nucleotides are TGTGCCAGCAGCTTTACGGGGGCAGGCTTTTCCCTCCTAGGTGACTACACCTTC. Protein sequence: CASSFTGAGFSLLGDYTF.

This clone was counted a single time. The chain joins TRBV6-1 to TRBJ1-1, with 10 nucleotides matching TRBD1. In germline, CDR1 is MNHNS, CDR2 SASEGT. The V segment lost 6 bases and the J segment 0 bases; nucleotides outside the gene matches: 4. This CDR3 has 15 amino acids. CDR3 in amino acids: CASRGTGEMNTEAFF. The DNA for the CDR3 is TGTGCCAGCAGGGGGACAGGGGAGATGAACACTGAAGCTTTCTTT.